This TCR beta chain was sequenced in a study of control samples from healthy donors and cancer patients. This clone was seen once. In germline, CDR1 is LNHDA, CDR2 SQIVND (reference sequence). The length of the CDR3 is 14 residues. V was shortened by 6 bases and J by 3 bases, with 13 bases between the two germline ends. Data came from immunoSEQ multiplex PCR; TCRdb stores just in-frame clones and leaves some out. The sample includes about 130,000 clones, roughly 92% seen only once; the top ten take about 5.5%. This clonotype originated in a man between 18 and 35 years old in good health. The chain combines TRBV19 with TRBJ2-3; D tentatively fits TRBD1 or TRBD2 (5 bases each). Sequencing was done on a sample of blood. The CDR3 sequence: CASRPGRRTDTQYF. CDR3 in DNA: TGTGCCAGTAGGCCGGGGCGCAGGACAGATACGCAGTATTTT.